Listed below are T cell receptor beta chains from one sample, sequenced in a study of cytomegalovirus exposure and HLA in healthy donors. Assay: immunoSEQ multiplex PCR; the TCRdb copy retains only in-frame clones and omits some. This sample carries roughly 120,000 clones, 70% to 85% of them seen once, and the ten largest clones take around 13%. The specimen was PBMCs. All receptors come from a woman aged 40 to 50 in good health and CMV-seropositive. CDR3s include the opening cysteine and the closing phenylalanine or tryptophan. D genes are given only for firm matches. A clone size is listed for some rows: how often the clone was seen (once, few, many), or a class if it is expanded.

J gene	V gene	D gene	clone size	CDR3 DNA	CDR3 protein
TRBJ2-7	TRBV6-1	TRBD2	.	TGTGCCAGCAGTGAAAATAGCGGGAGAAAGGGCGAGCAGTACTTC	CASSENSGRKGEQYF
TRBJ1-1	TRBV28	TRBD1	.	TGTGCCAGCAGTTCATCCGGGACAGGGGCCCGCGAGGCTTTCTTT	CASSSSGTGAREAFF
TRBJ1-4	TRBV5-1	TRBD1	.	TGCGCCAGCAGCTCGGGACAGGGTGGAGAAAAACTGTTTTTT	CASSSGQGGEKLFF
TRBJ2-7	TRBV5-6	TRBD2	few	TGTGCCAGCAGCTTGGGCGGGGGGGGGATTGAAGAGCAGTACTTC	CASSLGGGGIEEQYF
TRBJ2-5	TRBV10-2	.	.	TGCGCCAGCAGTGGGGATAGCGTGACCCAGTACTTC	CASSGDSVTQYF
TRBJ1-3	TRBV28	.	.	TGTGCCAGCAGTCCCTCCTCAGATTCTGGAAACACCATATATTTT	CASSPSSDSGNTIYF
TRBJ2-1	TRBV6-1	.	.	TGTGCCAGCAGCGAAGCGGGCCGCTCCTACAATGAGCAGTTCTTC	CASSEAGRSYNEQFF
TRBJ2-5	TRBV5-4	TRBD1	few	TGTGCCAGCAGCTTAGGGACAGTCCAAGAGACCCAGTACTTC	CASSLGTVQETQYF
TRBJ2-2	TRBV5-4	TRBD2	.	TGTGCCAGCAGTTCGGGAGGGGGGGAGCGAAACACCGGGGAGCTGTTTTTT	CASSSGGGERNTGELFF
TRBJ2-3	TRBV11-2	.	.	TGTGCCAGCAGCCTGCTACCAAGCACAGATACGCAGTATTTT	CASSLLPSTDTQYF
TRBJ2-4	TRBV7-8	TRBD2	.	TGTGCCAGCAGCTTAGGTTGGGTGGGAGGGAGGACCAAAAACATTCAGTACTTC	CASSLGWVGGRTKNIQYF
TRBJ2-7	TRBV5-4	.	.	TGTGCCAGCAGCCAGGGACTTCCCCCCTACGAGCAGTACTTC	CASSQGLPPYEQYF
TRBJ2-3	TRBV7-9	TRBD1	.	TGTGCCAGCAGCTCCCGACAGGGAAGCACAGATACGCAGTATTTT	CASSSRQGSTDTQYF
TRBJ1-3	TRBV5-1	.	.	TGCGCCAGCAGCCCCCAGGGGACTGGAAACACCATATATTTT	CASSPQGTGNTIYF
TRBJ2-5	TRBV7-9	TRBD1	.	TGTGCCAGCAGCTTAGGACAGGGCTTTGAGACCCAGTACTTC	CASSLGQGFETQYF
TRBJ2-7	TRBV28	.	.	TGTGCCAGCAGTTTACCCAGATTGGAGCAGTACTTC	CASSLPRLEQYF
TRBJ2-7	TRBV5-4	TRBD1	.	TGTGCCAGCAGCCCGGGGACAGGGGGAGCGTACGAGCAGTACTTC	CASSPGTGGAYEQYF
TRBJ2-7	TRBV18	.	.	TGTGCCAGCTCACCACCGCTTCTTAGCGGCCGACGAAGGGACGAGCAGTACTTC	CASSPPLLSGRRRDEQYF
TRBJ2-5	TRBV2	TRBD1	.	TGTGCCAGCAGTACAGGGGTTAAAGAGACCCAGTACTTC	CASSTGVKETQYF
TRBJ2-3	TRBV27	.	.	TGTGCCAGCAGTTACACAGGGAGCACAGATACGCAGTATTTT	CASSYTGSTDTQYF
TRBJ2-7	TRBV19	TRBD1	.	TGTGCCAGTAGCCCACGGACAGGGGGAACCTACGAGCAGTACTTC	CASSPRTGGTYEQYF
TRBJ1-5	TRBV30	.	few	TGTGCCTGGAGCCAACAGGGCTCTCAGCCCCAGCATTTT	CAWSQQGSQPQHF
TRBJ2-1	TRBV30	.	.	TGTGCCTGGAGTCGGGGGAGGAGGGATGAGCAGTTCTTC	CAWSRGRRDEQFF
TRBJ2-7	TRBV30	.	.	TGTGCCTGTGGGACAACACCTACCTACGAGCAGTACTTC	CACGTTPTYEQYF
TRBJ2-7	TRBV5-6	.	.	TGTGCCAGCAGTCTCATATTGATCGATAGCTCCTACGAGCAGTACTTC	CASSLILIDSSYEQYF
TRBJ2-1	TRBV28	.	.	TGTGCCAGCATTGGGGGCGGCGGGTTGGACAATGAGCAGTTCTTC	CASIGGGGLDNEQFF
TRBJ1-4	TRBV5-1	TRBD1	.	TGCGCCAGCAGCTTGGGACAGGGAGCAACTAATGAAAAACTGTTTTTT	CASSLGQGATNEKLFF
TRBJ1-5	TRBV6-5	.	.	TGTGCCAGCAGGCTTGACCCTAGGGAGGGTCAGCCCCAGCATTTT	CASRLDPREGQPQHF
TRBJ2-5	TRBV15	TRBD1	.	TGTGCCACCAGCAGTCGGACAGGGGGCGGAATAGCGGGAGCGGTGGAGACCCAGTACTTC	CATSSRTGGGIAGAVETQYF
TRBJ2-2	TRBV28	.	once	TGTGCCAGCAGGGGTGGGGGGGCCCAGTTTAACACCGGGGAGCTGTTTTTT	CASRGGGAQFNTGELFF
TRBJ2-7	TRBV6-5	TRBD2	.	TGTGCCAGCATCCCACTAGCGGGGGGTCGGGAGCAGTACTTC	CASIPLAGGREQYF
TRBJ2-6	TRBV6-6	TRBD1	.	TGTGCCAGCAGTTCACAGGGGACGGGGGCCAACGTCCTGACTTTC	CASSSQGTGANVLTF
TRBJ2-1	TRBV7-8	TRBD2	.	TGTGCCAGCAGCCTCACTAGCGGGCTGGCCCCGAGGGGAACCAATGAGCAGTTCTTC	CASSLTSGLAPRGTNEQFF
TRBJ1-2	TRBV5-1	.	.	TGCGCCAGCAGCTCTACAGGAACCTATGGCTACACCTTC	CASSSTGTYGYTF
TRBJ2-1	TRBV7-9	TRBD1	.	TGTGCCAGCAGCTTAGGGACAGGCCATGAGCAGTTCTTC	CASSLGTGHEQFF
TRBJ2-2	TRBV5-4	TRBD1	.	TGTGCCAGCAGCCCCGCCTTGGACAGGTTTACCGGGGAGCTGTTTTTT	CASSPALDRFTGELFF
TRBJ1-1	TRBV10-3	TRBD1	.	TGTGCCATCAGGGGAGGGACAGGCTCCACTGAAGCTTTCTTT	CAIRGGTGSTEAFF
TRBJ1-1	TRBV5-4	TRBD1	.	TGTGCCACCTCCTCACGGACAGGGGTGAACACTGAAGCTTTCTTT	CATSSRTGVNTEAFF
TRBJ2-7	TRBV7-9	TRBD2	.	TGTGCCAGCGAGGTCCTAGCGGGGACCTACGAGCAGTACTTC	CASEVLAGTYEQYF
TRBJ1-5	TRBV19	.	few	TGTGCCAGTAGTAGGCAGGGGAATAGCAATCAGCCCCAGCATTTT	CASSRQGNSNQPQHF
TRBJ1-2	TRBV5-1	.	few	TGCGCCAGCAGCCCGGATACAGTCCATGGCTACACCTTC	CASSPDTVHGYTF
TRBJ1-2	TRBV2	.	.	TGTGCCAGCAGTGAAACCAGGGTCGGCTACACCTTC	CASSETRVGYTF
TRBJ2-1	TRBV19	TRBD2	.	TGTGCCAGTAGTCATCCGGGACTAGCGGGAAATGAGCAGTTCTTC	CASSHPGLAGNEQFF
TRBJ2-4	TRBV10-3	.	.	TGTGCCATCAGTGAGCGGGGCCAGGGGAAAAACATTCAGTACTTC	CAISERGQGKNIQYF
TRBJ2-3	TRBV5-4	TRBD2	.	TGTGCCAGCAGCCATATGCAAGCGGGGGGCACAGATACGCAGTATTTT	CASSHMQAGGTDTQYF
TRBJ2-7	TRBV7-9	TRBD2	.	TGTGCCAGCAGCGCCCTCCAGCGGGACGATACTGCGGGGTCCTACGAGCAGTACTTC	CASSALQRDDTAGSYEQYF
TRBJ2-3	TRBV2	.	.	TGTGCCAGTAGTAACAGGATTTCCTCAGATACGCAGTATTTT	CASSNRISSDTQYF
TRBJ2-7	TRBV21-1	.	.	TGTGCCAGCAGCCCCCGAGGGTACTCCTACGAGCAGTACTTC	CASSPRGYSYEQYF
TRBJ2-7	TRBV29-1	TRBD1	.	TGCAGCGTTGACGGACAGGGGTCCTACGAGCAGTACTTC	CSVDGQGSYEQYF
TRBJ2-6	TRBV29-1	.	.	TGCAGCGTTAAGGAGGGGGCCAACGTCCTGACTTTC	CSVKEGANVLTF
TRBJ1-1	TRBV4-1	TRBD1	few	TGCGCCAGCAGCCAAGGCAGGGGGTCAGGAACTGAAGCTTTCTTT	CASSQGRGSGTEAFF
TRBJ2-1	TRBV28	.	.	TGTGCCAGCAGTCCGTTACGGGGGTACGGCTACAATGAGCAGTTCTTC	CASSPLRGYGYNEQFF
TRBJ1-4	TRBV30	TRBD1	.	TGTGCCTGGGACTACTCCAGGGGGGCTAATGAAAAACTGTTTTTT	CAWDYSRGANEKLFF
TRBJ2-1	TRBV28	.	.	TGTGCCAGCAGTTTACTGTCGGGAGTGGGGTCCTACAATGAGCAGTTCTTC	CASSLLSGVGSYNEQFF
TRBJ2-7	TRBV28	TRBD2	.	TGTGCCAGCAGTTTCTCTGCGGGAGTAAAGAACGAGCAGTACTTC	CASSFSAGVKNEQYF
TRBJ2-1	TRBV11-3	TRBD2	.	TGTGCCAGCAGCTTCTCCGGGACTACAACCTACAATGAGCAGTTCTTC	CASSFSGTTTYNEQFF
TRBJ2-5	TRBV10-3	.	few	TGTGCCATCAGCCCACAGGGATCTATAGAGGCCCAGTACTTC	CAISPQGSIEAQYF
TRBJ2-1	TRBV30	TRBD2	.	TGTGCCTGGAGTGTAGCGGGAGGGAGAGGTGAGCAGTTCTTC	CAWSVAGGRGEQFF